These 17 T cell receptor beta chains came from one sample sequenced in a study of blood T cell repertoires in COVID-19. Sequencing was performed with immunoSEQ multiplex PCR; in TCRdb, only in-frame clones are kept and a portion is missing. The repertoire includes tens of thousands of clones, approximately 90% of them detected once, and about 5% sits in the top ten. The sample consisted of peripheral blood. These receptors all stem from a woman of 80 years or more with active COVID-19.

This clone has only a few counts. The V and J genes are TRBV7-3 and TRBJ1-1; TRBD1 might be the D (5 bases). This CDR3 spans 16 amino acids. V was pared by 3 bases and J by 4 bases, with 18 bases between. Germline values: CDR1 SGHTA, CDR2 FQGTGA. This CDR3 is CASSLARRDWGTEAFF. The DNA for the CDR3 is TGTGCCAGCAGCTTGGCGCGGCGGGACTGGGGCACTGAAGCTTTCTTT.

The V call is TRBV12-2, the J call TRBJ2-7; TRBD1, as called in the table, went unchecked against the DNA. TRBV12-2 corresponds to a pseudogene. This CDR3 is 16 amino acids long. For the CDR3, the DNA is TGTGCAAGTCGCTTAGCCTCGGGACAAGGAACGGACGAGCAGTACTTC. Its protein is CASRLASGQGTDEQYF.

This clone occurred a few times. The chain carries TRBV5-6 and TRBJ1-2, with TRBD1 matching over 9 bases. From germline, CDR1 is SGHDT and CDR2 YYEEEE. This CDR3 spans 14 amino acids. The V gene end was trimmed by 1 base and the J gene end by 4 bases; junction bases not matched to a gene: 2. CDR3 region: CASSLTGGGYGYTF. CDR3 in DNA: TGTGCCAGCAGCTTGACAGGGGGCGGCTATGGCTACACCTTC.

V gene TRBV7-2 combines with J gene TRBJ2-7; D remains unclear. The ends were cut back, 1 base at V and 1 base at J, with 5 bases in the middle. The CDR3 runs to 13 residues. Looked up from germline, CDR1 is SGHTA and CDR2 is FQGNSA. CDR3 sequence reads: CASSLVISYEQYF. Here the CDR3 DNA reads TGTGCCAGCAGCTTAGTTATTTCCTACGAGCAGTACTTC. Combining the CDR3 with reference TRBV7-2 and TRBJ2-7 gives the whole variable domain GAGVSQSPSNKVTEKGKDVELRCDPISGHTALYWYRQSLGQGLEFLIYFQGNSAPDKSGLPSDRFSAERTGGSVSTLTIQRTQQEDSAVYLCASSLVISYEQYFGPGTRLTVT.

In this sample, this clone turned up once. The chain couples TRBV5-5 to TRBJ2-7, with D possibly TRBD2 on 6 matching bases. Germline V gene data show CDR1 as SGHKS and CDR2 as YYEKEE (reference sequence). The CDR3 runs to 14 residues. V lost 4 bases and J 6 bases, leaving 17 bases between the germline ends. The CDR3 DNA follows: TGTGCCAGCAGCATTCGACTAGAAGGACCCGAGCAGTACTTC. Translating it yields CASSIRLEGPEQYF.

This sequence joins TRBV5-5 and TRBJ2-3, with D possibly being TRBD2 (5 bases). V was clipped by 2 bases and J by 0 bases, with 7 bases between them. Looked up from germline, CDR1 is SGHKS and CDR2 is YYEKEE (reference sequence). The CDR3 runs to 14 residues. In nucleotides, the CDR3 is TGTGCCAGCAGCTTTGGAGGAAGCACAGATACGCAGTATTTT. It is translated as CASSFGGSTDTQYF.

The chain is built from TRBV21-1 and TRBJ1-5. TRBV21-1 is an annotated pseudogene. The CDR3 totals 13 residues. Written as DNA, the CDR3 is TGTGCCAGCAGCAAAGACCGCGGTCAGCCCCAGCATTTT. Its protein is CASSKDRGQPQHF.

The rearrangement links TRBV6-2 or TRBV6-3 to TRBJ1-2; 8 bases are a match to TRBD1. The CDR3 has 13 residues. V shed 2 bases and J 8 bases; nucleotides not matched to a gene: 4. Germline V gene sequence: CDR1 MNHEY, CDR2 SVGEGT. The CDR3 is CASSYRQGRGYTF. Here the CDR3 DNA reads TGTGCCAGCAGTTACAGACAGGGGAGAGGCTACACCTTC.

CDR3 nucleotides: TGTGCCAGCAGTTACCCCCTGGGAGCAGGCCGTGATAATTCACCCCTCCACTTT. Protein product: CASSYPLGAGRDNSPLHF. This chain links TRBV6-2 or TRBV6-3 with TRBJ1-6; the D is unclear. CDR1 is MNHEY, CDR2 SVGEGT, per germline. This CDR3 has 18 residues. Trimming stripped 2 bases from V and 5 bases from J, with 19 bases between.

This sequence joins TRBV19 and TRBJ2-3, with 10 nucleotides matching TRBD2. The CDR3 is made up of 16 amino acids. Germline values: CDR1 LNHDA, CDR2 SQIVND (reference sequence). Trimming cost V 5 bases and J 10 bases; bases outside gene matches: 15. The CDR3 nucleotides read TGTGCCAGTAGTCCCCCGGGACTAGCGATTAACGGTGCGCAGTATTTT. Translated: CASSPPGLAINGAQYF.

This sequence joins TRBV6-2 or TRBV6-3 and TRBJ1-1, with D maybe TRBD1 (6 bases). V was shortened by 5 bases and J by 9 bases, with 19 bases between the two germline ends. Germline-derived CDR1 and CDR2 are MNHEY and SVGEGT. The length of the CDR3 is 14 residues. The CDR3 protein is CASSLEPRDRQAFF. The DNA of the CDR3 is TGTGCCAGCAGTCTAGAACCCCGAGACAGGCAAGCTTTCTTT.

The J gene is TRBJ2-3, the V gene TRBV5-1; 11 nucleotides match TRBD2. The CDR3 has 16 amino acids. Unmatched junction bases numbered 6, after V lost 3 bases and J lost 3 bases. The germline gives CDR1 SGHRS, CDR2 YFSETQ. CDR3 nucleotides: TGCGCCAGCAGCTCGTTAGCGGGAGGGCCAACAGATACGCAGTATTTT. Amino acid sequence: CASSSLAGGPTDTQYF.

The V gene is TRBV7-9, the J gene TRBJ1-2; tentatively, D is TRBD1 (6 bases). Germline V gene data show CDR1 as SEHNR and CDR2 as FQNEAQ (reference sequence). The CDR3 is 12 amino acids. V dropped 1 base and J dropped 7 bases, with 7 bases sitting between them. CDR3 bases: TGTGCCAGCAGCTTAGAACAGGGTGGCTACACCTTC. Amino acids: CASSLEQGGYTF.

V and J are TRBV28 and TRBJ2-3, with 7 bases matching TRBD1. CDR1 MDHEN and CDR2 SYDVKM come from the germline V gene. This CDR3 has 18 amino acids. Losses at the gene ends were 6 bases for V and 2 bases for J; bases not matched to a gene: 17. The CDR3 spells CASRIAPTGAGVTDTQYF. CDR3 nucleotides: TGTGCCAGCAGGATAGCCCCTACAGGGGCTGGGGTCACAGATACGCAGTATTTT. Filled out from reference TRBV28 and TRBJ2-3, the complete variable domain reads DVKVTQSSRYLVKRTGEKVFLECVQDMDHENMFWYRQDPGLGLRLIYFSYDVKMKEKGDIPEGYSVSREKKERFSLILESASTNQTSMYLCASRIAPTGAGVTDTQYFGPGTRLTVL.

V usage is TRBV6-1 and J usage is TRBJ1-1; D is unresolved. CDR1 is MNHNS and CDR2 is SASEGT in the germline V gene. The CDR3 length is 11 residues. The V end was cut by 6 bases, the J end by 3 bases, with 5 bases between. CDR3 amino acids: CASSLDTEAFF. The CDR3 DNA follows: TGTGCCAGCAGCCTCGACACTGAAGCTTTCTTT.

This chain links TRBV28 with TRBJ2-2; tentative D call: TRBD1 (5 bases). The CDR3 has 13 amino acids. The germline V and J ends were trimmed by 11 bases and 1 base, with 11 bases remaining between them. Germline lookup yields CDR1 MDHEN and CDR2 SYDVKM. CDR3 bases: TGTGCCGTTGAAACAGGGAACACCGGGGAGCTGTTTTTT. Translating gives CAVETGNTGELFF.

This chain joins TRBV6-5 and TRBJ2-3, with D perhaps matching TRBD1 (6 bases). CDR3 length: 16 residues. The V end lost 0 bases, the J end lost 1 base, and 11 bases lay between the germline ends. Germline V gene data show CDR1 as MNHEY and CDR2 as SVGAGI. The CDR3 DNA reads as TGTGCCAGCAGTTACTCTGGCAGGGGACGCACAGATACGCAGTATTTT. It encodes CASSYSGRGRTDTQYF.